One sample yielded the 6 T cell receptor beta chains listed below, sequenced in a study of molecular identifiers for immune sequencing clone quantification. TCRdb called the PCR reads again in MiXCR, with one record for every CDR3 protein. The data contain a few hundred thousand distinct CDR3 sequences, 20% to 25% of them singletons. The sequenced sample consisted of naive CD8+ T cells from blood, with Jurkat cell RNA spiked in. Subset here: FACS-sorted CD8+CD4-CCR7+CD45RA+ naive T cells. Source of these receptors: a human donor in good health. Some libraries in this study had Jurkat cell RNA spiked in.

This clonotype has ten or more counts. The V and J genes are TRBV4-1 and TRBJ2-5; 8 positions agree with TRBD2. The CDR3 is 15 residues long. Germline CDR1 reads MGHRA; CDR2 reads YSYEKL. The J segment lost 4 bases and the V segment lost 6 bases, leaving 10 bases of the junction unmatched. The CDR3 bases are TGCGCCAGCAGTTCCGTCGGGGGGGCCCCAGAGACCCAGTACTTC. It specifies CASSSVGGAPETQYF.

This rearrangement joins TRBV30 to TRBJ1-1; D ambiguous. Between the trimmed V and J ends, which lost 4 bases and 1 base, there was a span of 4 bases. The CDR3 has 11 residues. CDR1 is GTSNPN, CDR2 SVGIG, per germline (reference sequence). The CDR3 spells CAWKQNTEAFF. CDR3 coding DNA: TGTGCCTGGAAACAGAACACTGAAGCTTTCTTT.

The V gene is TRBV28, the J gene TRBJ1-5, with a tentative D call TRBD1 (5 bases). The CDR3 sequence is 15 residues long. With 11 bases removed from V and 2 bases from J, the gap between germline ends came to 19 bases. Per the germline V gene, CDR1 is MDHEN and CDR2 is SYDVKM. This chain's CDR3 is CACNPERRGNQPQHF. Here the CDR3 DNA reads TGTGCCTGCAACCCAGAGCGCAGGGGCAATCAGCCCCAGCATTTT.

The chain is built from TRBV6-1 and TRBJ2-5, with D perhaps matching TRBD1 (6 bases). The CDR3 contains 14 residues. The ends were cut back, 6 bases at V and 4 bases at J, with 15 bases in the middle. In germline, CDR1 is MNHNS, CDR2 SASEGT. The CDR3 DNA follows: TGTGCCAGCAGGGATCAGGGGCCCGTAGAGACCCAGTACTTC. The encoded protein is CASRDQGPVETQYF.

About this clonotype: The junction shows a germline mismatch at one end, possibly a read error. The chain recombines TRBV5-3 with TRBJ2-2, with D unclear. TRBV5-3 is assigned to the ORF class and has an uncertain function. CDR3 length: 15 amino acids. The CDR3, as DNA: TGTGCCAGCAGCTTGGTTTTTTCGAACACCGGGGAGCTGTTTTTT. Its protein product is CASSLVFSNTGELFF.

This clonotype was observed at least ten times. The chain employs TRBV7-6 and TRBJ1-1, with D hard to call. The CDR3 consists of 12 residues. V was pared by 4 bases and J by 11 bases, with 14 bases between. Germline V lookup: CDR1 SGHVS, CDR2 FNYEAQ. CDR3 sequence reads: CASSSGGSEAFF. The CDR3 region has the DNA TGTGCCAGCAGCTCCGGTGGGAGCGAGGCTTTCTTT.